This T cell receptor (beta chain) was captured in a study of T cells in Graves' hyperthyroidism and ophthalmopathy. This clonotype was observed many times. Graves' hyperthyroidism qualified as stable when ophthalmopathy did not progress within 18 months. Germline CDR1 reads SGHTA; CDR2 reads FQGNSA. Deletions cut 5 bases from V and 13 bases from J, with 6 bases between. The CDR3 is made up of 9 amino acids. Amplified TCR beta CDR3 regions came from RNA transcripts. Researchers ran a first-round RT-PCR on the TCR CDR3 using the HTBI primer set. TCRdb re-derived calls from the multiplex PCR reads in MiXCR, one entry per CDR3 protein. This sample carries about 340,000 distinct CDR3 sequences, around 23% of them seen once, and the ten largest clones take 50%.

The source of this sequence is a woman aged 45 to 65 with Graves' hyperthyroidism. The specimen was blood. V is TRBV7-2 and J is TRBJ2-1; perhaps TRBD2 as D (5 bases). The CDR3 DNA is TGTGCCAGCAGCGGGAGACAGTTCTTC. Amino acid sequence: CASSGRQFF.